This record covers a single TCR beta chain. What it recognizes is unknown. Its ends do not fully match the called genes, so a read error is possible. There are 12 residues in the CDR3. Germline CDR1 and CDR2: MNHEY and SVGAGI. The record originates from a study of OX40 agonist ivuxolimab in advanced cancers. Study-wide results and limits: In general, CD8+ T cells held more expanded clones than CD4+ did, on average.

Assay used: immunoSEQ multiplex PCR; TCRdb lists only in-frame clones, some missing. The sample yields approximately 57,000 clones, approximately 78% seen once. The specimen comprised CD4+ or CD8+ T cells sorted from blood, sampled in a trial of the OX40 agonist ivuxolimab. The gene calls are TRBV6-5 and TRBJ2-7; 9 positions match TRBD1. This receptor was identified in an adult with an advanced solid tumor such as melanoma, head and neck, liver or kidney cancer. The CDR3 is CASKDRGWALLF. The CDR3 DNA follows: TGTGCCAGCAAGGACAGGGGTTGGGCACTCCTCTTC.